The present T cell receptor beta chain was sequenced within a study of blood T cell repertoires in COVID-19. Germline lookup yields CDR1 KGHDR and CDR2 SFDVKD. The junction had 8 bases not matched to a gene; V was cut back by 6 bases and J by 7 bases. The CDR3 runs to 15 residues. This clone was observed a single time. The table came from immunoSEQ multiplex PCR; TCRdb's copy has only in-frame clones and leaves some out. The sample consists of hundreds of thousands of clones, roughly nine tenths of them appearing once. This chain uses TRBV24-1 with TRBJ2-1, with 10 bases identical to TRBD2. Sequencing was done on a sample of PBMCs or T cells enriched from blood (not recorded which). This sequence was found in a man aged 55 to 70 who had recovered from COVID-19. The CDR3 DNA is TGTGCCACCAGTAGCGGGAGGGCCGGGGGGAATGAGCAGTTCTTC. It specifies CATSSGRAGGNEQFF.